The next 2 T cell receptor beta chains were all read from a single sample in a study of T cells in Graves' hyperthyroidism and ophthalmopathy. There were TCR beta CDR3 regions amplified from RNA transcripts. Carried out on the TCR CDR3, a first-round RT-PCR used the HTBI primer set. TCRdb re-called the multiplex PCR reads with MiXCR, one entry per CDR3 protein. The table records hundreds of thousands of distinct CDR3 sequences, 20% of them present only once. Sequencing was done on a sample of blood. The source of these receptors is a man aged 35-49 years with Graves' ophthalmopathy.

This clonotype showed up just a few times. The chain is built from TRBV7-8 and TRBJ2-5; maybe TRBD1 (6 bases). CDR3 length: 15 residues. The germline CDR1 and CDR2 sequences are SGHVS and FQNEAQ. With 0 bases removed from V and 3 bases from J, the gap between germline ends came to 11 bases. CDR3 residues: CASSLASRGKETQYF. CDR3 sequence (DNA): TGTGCCAGCAGCTTAGCTTCTAGGGGGAAAGAGACCCAGTACTTC.

This clonotype was seen more than once but under ten times. This chain joins TRBV27 and TRBJ1-2; D possibly corresponds to TRBD1 (5 bases). The CDR3 has 14 residues. Trimming left V 7 bases short and J 1 base short, with 13 bases between. Germline V lookup: CDR1 MNHEY, CDR2 SMNVEV (reference sequence). DNA for the CDR3: TGTGCCAGCACCCCGGGGCCGTTTAACTATGGCTACACCTTC. Protein: CASTPGPFNYGYTF.